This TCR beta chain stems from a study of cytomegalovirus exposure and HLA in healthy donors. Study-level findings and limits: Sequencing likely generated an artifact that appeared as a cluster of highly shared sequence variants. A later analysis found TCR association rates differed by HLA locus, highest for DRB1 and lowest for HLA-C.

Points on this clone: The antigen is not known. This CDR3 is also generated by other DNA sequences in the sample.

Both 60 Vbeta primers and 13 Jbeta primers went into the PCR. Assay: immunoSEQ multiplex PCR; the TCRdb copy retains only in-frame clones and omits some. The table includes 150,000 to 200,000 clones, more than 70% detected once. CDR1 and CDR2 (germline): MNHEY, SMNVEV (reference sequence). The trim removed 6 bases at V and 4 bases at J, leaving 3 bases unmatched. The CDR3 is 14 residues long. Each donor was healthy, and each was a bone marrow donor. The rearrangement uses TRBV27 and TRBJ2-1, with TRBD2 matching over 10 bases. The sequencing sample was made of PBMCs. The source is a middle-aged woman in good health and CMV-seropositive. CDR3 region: CASSLAGVYNEQFF. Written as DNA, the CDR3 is TGTGCCAGCAGCCTAGCGGGAGTGTACAATGAGCAGTTCTTC.